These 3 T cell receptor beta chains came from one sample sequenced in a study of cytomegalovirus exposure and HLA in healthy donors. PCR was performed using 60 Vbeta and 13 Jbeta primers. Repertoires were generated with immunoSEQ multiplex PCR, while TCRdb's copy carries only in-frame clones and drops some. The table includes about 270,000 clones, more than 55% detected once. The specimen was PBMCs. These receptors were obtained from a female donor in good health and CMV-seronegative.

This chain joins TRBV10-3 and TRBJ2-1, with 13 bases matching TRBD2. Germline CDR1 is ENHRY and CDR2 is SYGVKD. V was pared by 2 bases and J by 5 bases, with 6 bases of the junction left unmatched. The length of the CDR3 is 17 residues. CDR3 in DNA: TGTGCCATCAGTGAGCCCCTCGGACTAGCGGGAGACAATGAGCAGTTCTTC. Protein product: CAISEPLGLAGDNEQFF.

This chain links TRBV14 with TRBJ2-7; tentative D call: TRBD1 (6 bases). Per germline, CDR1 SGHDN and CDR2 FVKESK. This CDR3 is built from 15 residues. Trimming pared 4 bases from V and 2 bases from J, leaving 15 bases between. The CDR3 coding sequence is TGTGCCAGCAGCCGTTTCGGGACACCAGCCTACGAGCAGTACTTC. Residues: CASSRFGTPAYEQYF.

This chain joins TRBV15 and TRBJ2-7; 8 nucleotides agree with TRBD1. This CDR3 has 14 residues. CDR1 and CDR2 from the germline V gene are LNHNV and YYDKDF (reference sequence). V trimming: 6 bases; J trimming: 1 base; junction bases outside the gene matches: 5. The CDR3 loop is CATSSWDRSYEQYF. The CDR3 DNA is TGTGCCACCAGTAGCTGGGACAGGTCCTACGAGCAGTACTTC.